The clone carrying this TCR beta chain was detected only a few times. J gave up 2 bases and V 5 bases, and 9 bases lay outside the gene matches. There are 16 residues in the CDR3. Germline V CDR1 and CDR2: MNHNY, SVGAGI (reference sequence). The method was immunoSEQ multiplex PCR; TCRdb's version includes in-frame clones alone and lacks a portion of them. The table has 49,000 or so clones, around 53% seen once. The source of the sample is a study of cytotoxic CD8 clonotypes in ibrutinib-treated CLL. Study-wide context: Response samples were taken after a median about eleven months of treatment, range 6 to 36.

The source of this sequence is a human donor with chronic lymphocytic leukemia. The gene calls are TRBV6-6 and TRBJ2-1; TRBD2 aligns across 7 bases. The material sequenced was PBMCs, taken after 12 months of ibrutinib treatment. The CDR3 region has the DNA TGTGCCAGCAGTCCTATTGGGAGGGGAACCTACAATGAGCAGTTCTTC. It codes for CASSPIGRGTYNEQFF.